These T cell receptor beta chains were read from a single sample in a study of blood T cell repertoires in COVID-19. The method was immunoSEQ multiplex PCR; TCRdb's version includes in-frame clones alone and lacks a portion of them. The sample records 90,000 to 95,000 clones, roughly 91% being singletons. Sequencing was carried out using peripheral blood. These receptors came from a woman of 80 years or more with active COVID-19. CDR3s leave out the opening cysteine and the closing phenylalanine or tryptophan. Each record gives: V gene, clone size, J gene, CDR3 protein. Some rows mark clone size as missing; the rest say once, few, many or name a class of expanded clone.

>TRBV6-5|few|TRBJ2-7
ASSRTAGVNEQY
>TRBV7-6|NA|TRBJ2-3
ASSLARVPTSTDTQY
>TRBV28|NA|TRBJ1-5
ASSFPQGALTQRH
>TRBV10-3|once|TRBJ2-7
AIRTGQSYEQY
>TRBV7-2|NA|TRBJ1-3
ASSLANRVRSGNTIY
>TRBV2|NA|TRBJ2-3
ASSSGLADYTDTQY
>TRBV5-1|NA|TRBJ2-7
ASTQSDRDSYEQY
>TRBV3-1/TRBV3-2|NA|TRBJ1-1
ASSQDHEVGEEKVNTEAF
>TRBV21-1|NA|TRBJ2-7
ASRLRRARVEQY
>TRBV11-2|NA|TRBJ2-7
ASRGEAEGGEQY
>TRBV18|few|TRBJ1-6
ASSATPGGGSPLH
>TRBV2|NA|TRBJ1-1
ASSLSLNTRITMNTEAF
>TRBV27|NA|TRBJ1-2
ASILHPPGYGYT
>TRBV3-1/TRBV3-2|NA|TRBJ2-2
ASSHSGELF
>TRBV5-8|once|TRBJ1-2
ASSLVGQAPMDT
>TRBV7-2|NA|TRBJ1-5
ASSLHRRGVSNQPQH
>TRBV5-5|NA|TRBJ2-5
ASSRLADGTQY
>TRBV4-1|NA|TRBJ2-3
ASSQGADTQY
>TRBV5-4|NA|TRBJ2-7
ASSLGQGDYEQY
>TRBV19|NA|TRBJ2-3
ASMGQGAKQY
>TRBV6-5|NA|TRBJ1-1
ASSYADINTEAF
>TRBV11-3|NA|TRBJ2-5
TSSLGTVQETQY
>TRBV7-3|NA|TRBJ2-7
ASSLRDGYEQY
>TRBV5-5|NA|TRBJ1-5
ASSLWGGSNQPQH